Following are 29 T cell receptor beta chains from one sample sequenced in a study of beta chain features in type 1 diabetes. Expressed TCRB transcripts were sequenced, since all the RNA that had been isolated was reverse transcribed. Here immunoSEQ multiplex PCR was the method, and the copy in TCRdb shows in-frame clones only, minus some. The table records roughly 230,000 clones, 7.5% to 10% of them present only once. The specimen sequenced was naive CD4+ T cells from blood. The receptors were sampled from a woman aged 18 to 35 in good health.

The chain combines TRBV4-1 with TRBJ1-3, with D hard to call. Per germline, CDR1 MGHRA and CDR2 YSYEKL. Trimming left V 0 bases short and J 4 bases short, with 10 bases between. The CDR3 spans 15 residues. Written as DNA, the CDR3 is TGCGCCAGCAGCCAAGAGTGGCCAGGAGGAAACACCATATATTTT. This sequence encodes CASSQEWPGGNTIYF.

V gene TRBV6-1 combines with J gene TRBJ2-7, with 8 bases identical to TRBD1. Germline V lookup: CDR1 MNHNS, CDR2 SASEGT. CDR3 length: 15 amino acids. Trimming cost V 5 bases and J 3 bases; bases outside gene matches: 9. The CDR3 loop is CASSQPGQAIYEQYF. The DNA of the CDR3 is TGTGCCAGCAGTCAGCCGGGACAGGCGATCTACGAGCAGTACTTC.

This clone has a handful of counts. This rearrangement joins TRBV11-2 to TRBJ2-5, with D possibly matching TRBD1 (5 bases). The CDR3 runs 15 residues. The V end was cut by 6 bases, the J end by 6 bases, with 20 bases between. Germline V lookup: CDR1 SGHAT, CDR2 FQNNGV. The CDR3 bases are TGTGCCAGCAGGCGCGTGGGGCAGGTTCAAAAGACCCAGTACTTC. Translating it yields CASRRVGQVQKTQYF.

In its sample, this clone was seen a few times. V and J are TRBV7-9 and TRBJ2-1; 10 nucleotides line up with TRBD2. Per the germline V gene, CDR1 is SEHNR and CDR2 is FQNEAQ (reference sequence). With 4 bases clipped from V and 2 bases from J, the junction kept 2 bases outside the gene matches. This CDR3 has 15 residues. In nucleotides, the CDR3 is TGTGCCAGCAGCTCTGGACTAGCGGCCTACAATGAGCAGTTCTTC. Translation gives CASSSGLAAYNEQFF.

This clone has a single count. J is TRBJ1-1 and V is TRBV5-6; D not resolved. This CDR3 contains 14 residues. V lost 1 base, J lost 5 bases, and 12 bases lay in between. The V gene's germline CDR1 is SGHDT and CDR2 YYEEEE. The CDR3 region has the DNA TGTGCCAGCAGCTTGAGATCAGGCGATACTGAAGCTTTCTTT. It yields the protein CASSLRSGDTEAFF. Drawing the rest from reference TRBV5-6 and TRBJ1-1, the complete variable domain is DAGVTQSPTHLIKTRGQQVTLRCSPKSGHDTVSWYQQALGQGPQFIFQYYEEEERQRGNFPDRFSGHQFPNYSSELNVNALLLGDSALYLCASSLRSGDTEAFFGQGTRLTVV.

This clone was seen more than once but under ten times. The chain joins TRBV5-5 to TRBJ1-2; 8 bases map to TRBD1. This CDR3 region has 15 residues. CDR1 and CDR2 from the germline V gene are SGHKS and YYEKEE (reference sequence). The V segment lost 1 base and the J segment 5 bases; nucleotides outside the gene matches: 7. The CDR3: CASSLYPGQEYGYTF. The CDR3 DNA is TGTGCCAGCAGCTTGTATCCGGGACAGGAGTATGGCTACACCTTC.

This clone showed up just a few times. This chain connects TRBV5-1 to TRBJ1-4; 9 bases match TRBD1. The CDR3 runs to 14 residues. With 4 bases clipped from V and 7 bases from J, the junction kept 5 bases outside the gene matches. The germline V gene encodes CDR1 SGHRS and CDR2 YFSETQ. The CDR3 nucleotides are TGCGCCAGCAGCATCGGACAGGGGAGTGAAAAACTGTTTTTT. Translated, it gives CASSIGQGSEKLFF.

The table lists this clone with a few counts. At one end the junction does not follow the germline gene, possibly because of a read error. The chain joins TRBV2 to TRBJ1-5; no clear D gene. This CDR3 is 15 amino acids long. The germline gives CDR1 SNHLY, CDR2 FYNNEI. The CDR3 DNA sequence: TGTGCCAGCAGAGAAGAACCCCTAGGGAGTCAGCCCCAGCATTTT. Encoded protein: CASREEPLGSQPQHF.

This clone was seen a handful of times. Within the sample, other DNA sequences also encode this same CDR3. This sequence joins TRBV15 and TRBJ1-1; D may be TRBD1 (5 bases). The V and J ends lost 3 bases and 1 base respectively, with 9 bases between them. Germline V gene data show CDR1 as LNHNV and CDR2 as YYDKDF (reference sequence). The CDR3 is made up of 14 amino acids. In DNA, the CDR3 is TGTGCCACCAGCAGGGACACACGGAACACTGAAGCTTTCTTT. Translation gives CATSRDTRNTEAFF.

The genes are TRBV11-1 and TRBJ2-4; D gene ambiguous. Germline CDR1 SGHAT, CDR2 FQDESV (reference sequence). This CDR3 spans 16 amino acids. V lost 1 base to trimming and J lost 0 bases, with 10 bases between them. The CDR3 reads CASSLGSRRAKNIQYF. The CDR3 coding sequence is TGTGCCAGCAGCTTAGGGTCCAGGCGAGCCAAAAACATTCAGTACTTC.

This clone occurred a few times. The chain has TRBV6-5 and TRBJ1-1; 8 bases match TRBD1. V shed 6 bases, J shed 5 bases, and the junction held 5 bases outside the gene matches. This CDR3 region has 13 residues. In germline, CDR1 is MNHEY, CDR2 SVGAGI. The CDR3 region has the DNA TGTGCCAGCAGGACGACAGGGGAGACTGAAGCTTTCTTT. Translated: CASRTTGETEAFF.

The chain is built from TRBV5-1 and TRBJ2-1, with 13 bases identical to TRBD2. With 0 bases clipped from V and 8 bases from J, the junction kept 2 bases outside the gene matches. Per germline, CDR1 SGHRS and CDR2 YFSETQ. The CDR3 sequence is 15 residues long. CDR3 bases: TGCGCCAGCAGCTTGGGTACTAGCGGGGGGGATGAGCAGTTCTTC. Its protein product is CASSLGTSGGDEQFF.

CDR3 sequence (DNA): TGCGCCAGCATACCCGGGACAGGGGAAACTGAAGCTTTCTTT. Protein: CASIPGTGETEAFF. The chain recombines TRBV5-1 with TRBJ1-1, with 10 bases lining up with TRBD1. The CDR3 totals 14 residues. The J segment lost 5 bases and the V segment lost 6 bases, leaving 7 bases of the junction unmatched. Germline assignment: CDR1 SGHRS and CDR2 YFSETQ.

The chain links TRBV7-3 to TRBJ2-3, with 15 bases that match TRBD2. V was pared by 5 bases and J by 6 bases, with 6 bases of the junction left unmatched. Germline V gene data show CDR1 as SGHTA and CDR2 as FQGTGA. The CDR3 consists of 16 residues. The CDR3 here is CASSTGLAGGGDTQYF. The CDR3 DNA reads as TGTGCCAGCAGCACGGGACTAGCGGGGGGAGGGGATACGCAGTATTTT.

The DNA for the CDR3 is TGTGCCAGCAGTCCCCAGGGGAACACCATATATTTT. Translated, it gives CASSPQGNTIYF. This chain connects TRBV6-5 to TRBJ1-3; TRBD1 might be the D (6 bases). With 5 bases removed from V and 7 bases from J, the gap between germline ends came to 9 bases. Germline V gene lookup returns CDR1 MNHEY and CDR2 SVGAGI. The CDR3 extends over 12 amino acids.

The chain links TRBV29-1 to TRBJ2-3; TRBD2 might be the D (5 bases). Per germline, CDR1 SQVTM and CDR2 ANQGSEA. V lost 5 bases and J 2 bases, leaving 11 bases between the germline ends. This CDR3 has 13 residues. The CDR3 DNA is TGCAGCGTTTCCCCTGGACTCACAGATACGCAGTATTTT. Protein product: CSVSPGLTDTQYF.

This clone was counted between two and nine times. The chain is built from TRBV19 and TRBJ1-2; 7 bases agree with TRBD1. The V gene end was trimmed by 3 bases and the J gene end by 0 bases; junction bases not matched to a gene: 13. CDR1 LNHDA and CDR2 SQIVND come from the germline V gene (reference sequence). This CDR3 is 18 amino acids long. CDR3 nucleotides: TGTGCCAGTAGTATCGTGGCGGGAGGACAGGCAACTAACTATGGCTACACCTTC. The encoded protein is CASSIVAGGQATNYGYTF.

The V and J genes are TRBV6-5 and TRBJ2-1, with TRBD2 as a possible D gene (5 bases). Germline loops: CDR1 MNHEY, CDR2 SVGAGI. V was cut by 7 bases and J by 1 base, with 11 bases left in between. The CDR3 totals 14 residues. DNA for the CDR3: TGTGCCAGCACAACCAGGAGGTCCTACAATGAGCAGTTCTTC. This encodes CASTTRRSYNEQFF.

In this sample, this clone turned up a few times. The gene calls are TRBV9 and TRBJ2-5; 10 nucleotides match TRBD2. Germline loops: CDR1 SGDLS, CDR2 YYNGEE. The CDR3 runs 15 residues. V lost 3 bases, J lost 2 bases, and 4 bases stayed unmatched. The CDR3 is CASSGSGGAQETQYF. The CDR3 nucleotides are TGTGCCAGCAGCGGGAGCGGGGGGGCTCAAGAGACCCAGTACTTC.

This clone was found a few times. The chain links TRBV7-9 to TRBJ2-1, with D tentatively TRBD2 (6 bases). Germline lookup yields CDR1 SEHNR and CDR2 FQNEAQ (reference sequence). The V end lost 0 bases, the J end lost 13 bases, and 16 bases lay between the germline ends. The CDR3 loop spans 14 amino acids. CDR3 sequence: CASSLATGLGPQFF. The CDR3 bases are TGTGCCAGCAGCTTAGCTACGGGACTGGGCCCCCAGTTCTTC.

The genes are TRBV11-2 and TRBJ2-3; the D is unclear. Trimming left V 0 bases short and J 5 bases short, with 9 bases between. This CDR3 comprises 14 residues. CDR1 is SGHAT, CDR2 FQNNGV, per germline. The CDR3 DNA reads as TGTGCCAGCAGCTTAGATTTCGCGCGAGATACGCAGTATTTT. Protein product: CASSLDFARDTQYF.

This clone showed up just a few times. The chain carries TRBV19 and TRBJ1-5; TRBD1 might be the D (6 bases). Germline V gives CDR1 LNHDA, CDR2 SQIVND (reference sequence). This CDR3 has 13 amino acids. V was trimmed by 6 bases and J by 4 bases, leaving 10 bases between them. The CDR3 DNA reads TGTGCCAGTAGCAGAGGACAGAATCAGCCCCAGCATTTT. This encodes CASSRGQNQPQHF.

This clone was found a few times. This chain connects TRBV6-1 to TRBJ2-1; 10 nucleotides align to TRBD2. The ends lost 3 bases at V and 9 bases at J; junction bases unmatched: 8. The CDR3 contains 15 residues. Looked up from germline, CDR1 is MNHNS and CDR2 is SASEGT. The CDR3 sequence is CASSDASGRGIEQFF. CDR3 DNA sequence: TGTGCCAGCAGTGATGCGAGCGGGAGGGGGATTGAGCAGTTCTTC.

The chain has TRBV5-6 and TRBJ1-1; D possibly corresponds to TRBD1 (6 bases). The CDR3 totals 16 residues. In germline, CDR1 is SGHDT, CDR2 YYEEEE. V lost 1 base to trimming and J lost 3 bases, with 16 bases between them. In DNA form, the CDR3 reads TGTGCCAGCAGCTTGCCGGGGGGGGGCGATGACACTGAAGCTTTCTTT. Protein sequence: CASSLPGGGDDTEAFF.

This clone appeared a few times. The chain employs TRBV5-1 and TRBJ2-7; TRBD2 agrees at 11 bases. This CDR3 contains 14 residues. The V and J ends lost 3 bases and 3 bases, in that order; junction bases with no gene match: 2. From germline, CDR1 is SGHRS and CDR2 YFSETQ. The CDR3: CASSSGTSGYEQYF. DNA for the CDR3: TGCGCCAGCAGCTCCGGGACTAGCGGCTACGAGCAGTACTTC.

The V call is TRBV10-3, the J call TRBJ2-7; 9 bases match TRBD1. Looked up from germline, CDR1 is ENHRY and CDR2 is SYGVKD. The CDR3 loop spans 14 amino acids. J lost 5 bases, V lost 7 bases, and 9 bases had no gene match. This chain's CDR3 is CAITGTGIPHEQYF. The CDR3 bases are TGTGCCATCACCGGGACAGGGATCCCCCACGAGCAGTACTTC.

This clone came up a few times. This rearrangement joins TRBV5-6 to TRBJ1-1; TRBD1 aligns across 8 bases. Per germline, CDR1 SGHDT and CDR2 YYEEEE. The CDR3 is 15 residues long. J was trimmed by 1 base and V by 2 bases; bases with no gene match: 4. CDR3 coding DNA: TGTGCCAGCAGCTTAAGCGGGACAGGGAACACTGAAGCTTTCTTT. This encodes CASSLSGTGNTEAFF.

V is TRBV4-1 and J is TRBJ2-2; 10 bases are a match to TRBD1. Germline CDR1 is MGHRA and CDR2 is YSYEKL. V lost 0 bases and J lost 5; bases outside the gene matches: 9. There are 18 residues in the CDR3. The CDR3 coding sequence is TGCGCCAGCAGCCAAGATCGGCGACAGGGGGCATGGACCGGGGAGCTGTTTTTT. It is translated as CASSQDRRQGAWTGELFF.

The rearrangement links TRBV11-2 to TRBJ1-2, with D tentatively TRBD1 (5 bases). With 6 bases removed from V and 0 bases from J, the gap between germline ends came to 17 bases. Germline V lookup: CDR1 SGHAT, CDR2 FQNNGV. The CDR3 length is 16 residues. The CDR3 is CASRHSPTATNYGYTF. The CDR3 nucleotides are TGTGCCAGCAGGCACAGCCCGACAGCCACTAACTATGGCTACACCTTC.